This entry describes one T cell receptor (beta chain). No cognate antigen has been identified for it. No qualities accompany the bases; no much larger clone lies one base away. TCRbeta CDR3 regions were amplified from genomic DNA by means of the immunoSEQ Assay, a bias-controlled multiplex PCR. On the study's bioinformatics: The number of nucleated cells in each sample was estimated from the amplification of reference gene primers within the assay. To quantify the absolute abundance of each unique TCRbeta CDR3 rearrangement, sequence reads were collapsed and filtered. Productive Simpson clonality was computed per sample as the square root of Simpson's diversity index over productive rearrangements. TCRdb limited this immuneACCESS table to in-frame rearrangements with V and J called. A share of clones is missing; checked studies link under half to unresolved V genes, and the rest is unexplained. Clone size and the V and J calls come from that table; the DNA yielded D and trimming. The table for this sample lists 200,000 to 250,000 clones; less than 85% of them were counted only once. The ten largest clones take up approximately 3.8% of the sample.

This specimen comes from a study of blood T cell repertoires in COVID-19 (dated by TCRdb to 2020 to 2022). About the study as a whole: Collaborator samples came from the United States, Italy and Spain and covered acute and convalescent phases of COVID-19. The prospective study material was composed of cDNA or gDNA derived from T cells, B-cell-depleted T cells, or PBMCs. The repertoires were released in a freely available public database intended as a resource for research on the immune response to SARS-CoV-2. The samples were drawn from two sources: the first 160 participants of the ongoing ImmuneRACE study, and 950 to 1,500 subjects contributed by 6 global collaborators. Sample metadata almost always included a de-identified subject ID, COVID-19 status, age in years and sex. Where available, HLA class I and class II types were taken from metadata supplied by the sample provider and were not determined by assay-based typing. Subjects who had been exposed to COVID-19, were actively infected with it, or had recovered from it provided the deeply sampled blood TCRbeta repertoires that made up the dataset.

V loses 7 bases at its end and J loses 4 bases; junction bases beyond the gene matches: 8. Taken from cysteine to phenylalanine, the CDR3 has 15 residues. Kept here is only the CDR3 DNA, which spans 45 bases and is read in frame from base 1. CDR1 is given as MDHEN and CDR2 as SYDVKM, both from the germline V gene. The collaborating institutions used their own protocols to collect whole blood in K2EDTA tubes. For TCRbeta analysis, collaborators shipped samples as frozen whole blood, isolated PBMCs, or DNA extracted from either of those sample types. The paper's findings and limits, for the study overall: The quantity of clinical and demographic metadata differed by source and by participant and was supplied without curation.

The receptor was isolated from a woman older than 75 with acute or convalescent COVID-19. Recombination connected TRBV28 to TRBJ1-5; TRBD1 fits 9 bases in the junction. Sequencing was done on a sample of peripheral blood. The DNA sequence is as follows: TGTGCCAGCACTCAGCCCGGGACAGGGAATCAGCCCCAGCATTTT. Translation gives CASTQPGTGNQPQHF.